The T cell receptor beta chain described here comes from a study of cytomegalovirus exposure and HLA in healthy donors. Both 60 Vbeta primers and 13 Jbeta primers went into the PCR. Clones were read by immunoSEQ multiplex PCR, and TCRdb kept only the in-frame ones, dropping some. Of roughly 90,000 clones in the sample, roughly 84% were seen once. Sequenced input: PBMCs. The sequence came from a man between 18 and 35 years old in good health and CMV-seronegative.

CDR3 coding DNA: TGTGCCAGCAGTTACGCGGGCGCCAGAACTGAAGCTTTCTTT. Amino acid sequence: CASSYAGARTEAFF. V is TRBV6-5 and J is TRBJ1-1; no definite D call. CDR1 and CDR2 from the germline V gene are MNHEY and SVGAGI. V lost 2 bases and J 5 bases, leaving 12 bases between the germline ends. The CDR3 extends over 14 amino acids.